The clone carrying this TCR beta chain has a count of ten or more. Its specificity is not known. Indicated time point: patch test 1, 2 weeks after DPC sensitization. The treatment denotes: therapeutic diphenylcyclopropenone sensitization with weekly scalp DPC. Donors were 18 to 70-year-old alopecia patients suitable for DPC. In the library, unique molecular identifiers were attached to individual cDNA molecules. TCRdb ran MiXCR on the RACE reads and lists one entry per CDR3 protein. The data contain around 190,000 distinct CDR3 sequences, more than 20% of them singletons. This sample was included in a study of human T cells and chemical hapten exposure. General study findings and limits: TCRs above 1 in 1000 frequency did not change with DPC sensitization.

The germline V gene encodes CDR1 SGHRS and CDR2 YFSETQ. The CDR3 extends over 15 amino acids. V trimming: 2 bases; J trimming: 0 bases; junction bases outside the gene matches: 5. The input for sequencing was whole blood, taken in connection with sensitization to the hapten diphenylcyclopropenone (DPC). This sequence joins TRBV5-1 and TRBJ2-7, with TRBD2 identical over 7 bases. This receptor was obtained from a woman in her fifties or sixties with alopecia areata. Some clones in this sample may be carry-over from other donors' samples. CDR3 region: CASSLAGPLSYEQYF. CDR3 nucleotides: TGCGCCAGCAGCTTAGCGGGACCCCTCTCCTACGAGCAGTACTTC.